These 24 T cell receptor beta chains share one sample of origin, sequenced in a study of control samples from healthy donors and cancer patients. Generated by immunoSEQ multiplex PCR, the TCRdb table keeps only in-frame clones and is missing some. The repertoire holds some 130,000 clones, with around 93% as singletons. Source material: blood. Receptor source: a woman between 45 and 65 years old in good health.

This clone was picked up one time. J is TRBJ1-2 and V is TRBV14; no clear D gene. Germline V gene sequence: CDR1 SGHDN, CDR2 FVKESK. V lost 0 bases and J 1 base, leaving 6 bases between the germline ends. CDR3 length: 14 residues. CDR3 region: CASSQDRLNYGYTF. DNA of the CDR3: TGTGCCAGCAGCCAAGACAGGCTTAACTATGGCTACACCTTC.

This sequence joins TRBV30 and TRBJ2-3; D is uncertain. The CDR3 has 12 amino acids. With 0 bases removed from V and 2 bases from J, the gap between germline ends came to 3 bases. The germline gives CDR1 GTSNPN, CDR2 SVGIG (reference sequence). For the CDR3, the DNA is TGTGCCTGGAGTGTAGACACAGATACGCAGTATTTT. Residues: CAWSVDTDTQYF.

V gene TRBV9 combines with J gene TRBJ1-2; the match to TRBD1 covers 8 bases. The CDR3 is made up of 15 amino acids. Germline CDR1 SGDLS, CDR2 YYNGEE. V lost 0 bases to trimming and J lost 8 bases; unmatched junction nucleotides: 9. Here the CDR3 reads CASSVASQGAEGYTF. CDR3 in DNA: TGTGCCAGCAGCGTAGCTAGCCAGGGGGCAGAAGGCTACACCTTC.

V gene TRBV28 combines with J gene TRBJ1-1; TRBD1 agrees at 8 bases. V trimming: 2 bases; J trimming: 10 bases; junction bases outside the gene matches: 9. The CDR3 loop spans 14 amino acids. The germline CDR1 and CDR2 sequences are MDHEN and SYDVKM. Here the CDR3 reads CASSLAGGGWIAFF. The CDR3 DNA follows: TGTGCCAGCAGTTTAGCAGGGGGCGGCTGGATAGCTTTCTTT.

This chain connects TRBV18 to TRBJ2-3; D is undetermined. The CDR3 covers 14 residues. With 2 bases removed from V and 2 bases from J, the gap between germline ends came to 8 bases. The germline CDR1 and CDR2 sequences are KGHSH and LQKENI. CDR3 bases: TGTGCCAGCTCACCAGCCGAGTCCACAGATACGCAGTATTTT. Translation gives CASSPAESTDTQYF.

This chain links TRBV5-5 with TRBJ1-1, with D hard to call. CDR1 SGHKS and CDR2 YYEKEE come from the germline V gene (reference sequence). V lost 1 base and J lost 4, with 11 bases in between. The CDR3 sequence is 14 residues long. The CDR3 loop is CASSLWPQSTEAFF. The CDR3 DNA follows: TGTGCCAGCAGCTTGTGGCCCCAGAGCACTGAAGCTTTCTTT.

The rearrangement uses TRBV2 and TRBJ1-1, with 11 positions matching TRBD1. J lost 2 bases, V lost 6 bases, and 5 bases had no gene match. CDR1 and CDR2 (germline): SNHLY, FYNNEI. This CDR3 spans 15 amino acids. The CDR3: CASSRDRGANTEAFF. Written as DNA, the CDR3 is TGTGCCAGCAGCCGGGACAGGGGGGCTAACACTGAAGCTTTCTTT.

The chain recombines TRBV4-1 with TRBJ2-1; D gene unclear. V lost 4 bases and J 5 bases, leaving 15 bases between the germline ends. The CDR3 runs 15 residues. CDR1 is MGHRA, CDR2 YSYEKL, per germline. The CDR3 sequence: CASSPGAFINNEQFF. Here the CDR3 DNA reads TGCGCCAGCAGCCCCGGCGCATTCATCAACAATGAGCAGTTCTTC.

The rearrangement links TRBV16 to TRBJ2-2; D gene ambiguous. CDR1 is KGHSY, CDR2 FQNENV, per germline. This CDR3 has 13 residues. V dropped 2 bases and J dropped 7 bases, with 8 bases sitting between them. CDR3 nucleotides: TGTGCCAGCAGCCAAGGGGTTCACGGGGAGCTGTTTTTT. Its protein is CASSQGVHGELFF.

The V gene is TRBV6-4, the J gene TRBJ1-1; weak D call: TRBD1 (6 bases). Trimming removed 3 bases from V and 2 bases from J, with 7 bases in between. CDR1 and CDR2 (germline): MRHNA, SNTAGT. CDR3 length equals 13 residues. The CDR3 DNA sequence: TGTGCCAGCAGTGAGACAGGAAACACTGAAGCTTTCTTT. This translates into CASSETGNTEAFF.

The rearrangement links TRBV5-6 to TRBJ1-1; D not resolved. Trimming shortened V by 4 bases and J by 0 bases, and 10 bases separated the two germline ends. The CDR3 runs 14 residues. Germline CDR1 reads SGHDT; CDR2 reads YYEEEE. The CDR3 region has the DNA TGTGCCAGCAGCCGAGCGGTGGTGAACACTGAAGCTTTCTTT. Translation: CASSRAVVNTEAFF.

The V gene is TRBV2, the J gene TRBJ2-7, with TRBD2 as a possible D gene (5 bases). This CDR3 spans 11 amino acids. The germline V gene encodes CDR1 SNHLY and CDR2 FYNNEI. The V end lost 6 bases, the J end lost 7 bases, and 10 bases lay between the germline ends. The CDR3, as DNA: TGTGCCAGCAGCCAACAGCGGGAGCAGTACTTC. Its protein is CASSQQREQYF.

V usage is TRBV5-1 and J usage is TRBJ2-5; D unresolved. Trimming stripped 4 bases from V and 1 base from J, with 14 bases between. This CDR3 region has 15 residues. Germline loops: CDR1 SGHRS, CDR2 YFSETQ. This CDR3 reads CASSPGPKPQETQYF. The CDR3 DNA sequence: TGCGCCAGCAGCCCCGGACCCAAACCCCAAGAGACCCAGTACTTC.

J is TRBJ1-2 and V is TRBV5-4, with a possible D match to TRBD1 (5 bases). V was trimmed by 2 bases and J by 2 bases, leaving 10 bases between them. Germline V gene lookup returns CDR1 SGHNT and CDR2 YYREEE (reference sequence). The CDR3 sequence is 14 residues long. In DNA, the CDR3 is TGTGCCAGCAGCTTAATAAGACAGAACTATGGCTACACCTTC. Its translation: CASSLIRQNYGYTF.

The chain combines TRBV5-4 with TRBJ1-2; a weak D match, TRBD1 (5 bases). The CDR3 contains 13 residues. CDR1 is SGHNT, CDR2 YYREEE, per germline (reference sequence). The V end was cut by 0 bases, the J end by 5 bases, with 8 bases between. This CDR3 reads CASSLGGQYGYTF. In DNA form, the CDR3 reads TGTGCCAGCAGCTTGGGCGGACAATATGGCTACACCTTC. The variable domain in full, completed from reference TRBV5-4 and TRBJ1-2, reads ETGVTQSPTHLIKTRGQQVTLRCSSQSGHNTVSWYQQALGQGPQFIFQYYREEENGRGNFPPRFSGLQFPNYSSELNVNALELDDSALYLCASSLGGQYGYTFGSGTRLTVV.

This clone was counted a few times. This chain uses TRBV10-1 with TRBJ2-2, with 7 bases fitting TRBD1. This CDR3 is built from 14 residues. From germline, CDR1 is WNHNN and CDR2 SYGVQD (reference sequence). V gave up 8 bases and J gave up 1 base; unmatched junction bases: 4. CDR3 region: CASRQGGNTGELFF. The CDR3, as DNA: TGCGCCAGCCGACAGGGCGGGAACACCGGGGAGCTGTTTTTT.

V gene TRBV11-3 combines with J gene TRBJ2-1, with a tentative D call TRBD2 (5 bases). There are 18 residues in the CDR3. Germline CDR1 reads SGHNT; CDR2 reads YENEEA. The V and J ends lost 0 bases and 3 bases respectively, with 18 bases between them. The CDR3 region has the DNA TGTGCCAGCAGCTTAGACGAAGGGTCGGACTGGCACTACAATGAGCAGTTCTTC. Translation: CASSLDEGSDWHYNEQFF.

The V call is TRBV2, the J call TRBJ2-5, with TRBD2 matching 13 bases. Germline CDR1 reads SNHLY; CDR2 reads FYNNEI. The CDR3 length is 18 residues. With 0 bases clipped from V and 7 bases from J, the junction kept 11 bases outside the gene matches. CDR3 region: CASSEALRGLAGIGTQYF. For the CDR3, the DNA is TGTGCCAGCAGTGAAGCGCTTCGGGGACTAGCGGGAATCGGGACCCAGTACTTC.

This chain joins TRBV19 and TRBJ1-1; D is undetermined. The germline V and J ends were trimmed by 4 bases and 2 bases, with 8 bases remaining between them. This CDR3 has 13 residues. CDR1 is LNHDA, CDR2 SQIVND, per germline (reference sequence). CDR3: CASSTPSNTEAFF. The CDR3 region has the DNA TGTGCCAGTAGTACCCCCTCCAACACTGAAGCTTTCTTT.

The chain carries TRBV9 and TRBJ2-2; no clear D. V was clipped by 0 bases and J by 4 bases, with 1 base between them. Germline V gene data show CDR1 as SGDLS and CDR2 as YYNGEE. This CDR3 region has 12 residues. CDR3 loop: CASSVVTGELFF. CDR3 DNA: TGTGCCAGCAGCGTAGTCACCGGGGAGCTGTTTTTT.

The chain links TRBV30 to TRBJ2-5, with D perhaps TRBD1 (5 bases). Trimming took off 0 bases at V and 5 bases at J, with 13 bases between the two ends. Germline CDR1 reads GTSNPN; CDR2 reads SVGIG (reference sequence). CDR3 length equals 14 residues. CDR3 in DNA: TGTGCCTGGAGTGTACGCAGGGAAGGTGAGACCCAGTACTTC. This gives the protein CAWSVRREGETQYF.

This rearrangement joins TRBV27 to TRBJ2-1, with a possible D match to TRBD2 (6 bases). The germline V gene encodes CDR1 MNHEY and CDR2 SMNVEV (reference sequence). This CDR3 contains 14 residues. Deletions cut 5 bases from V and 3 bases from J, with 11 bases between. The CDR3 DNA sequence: TGTGCCAGCAGTCCCCGGAGGGTCTACAATGAGCAGTTCTTC. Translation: CASSPRRVYNEQFF.

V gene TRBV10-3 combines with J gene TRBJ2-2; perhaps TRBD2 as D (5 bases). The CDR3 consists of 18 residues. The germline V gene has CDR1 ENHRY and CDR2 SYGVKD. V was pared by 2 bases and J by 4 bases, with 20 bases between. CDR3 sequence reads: CAISERMGSRTTTGELFF. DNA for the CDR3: TGTGCCATCAGTGAGCGTATGGGGAGTCGTACGACCACCGGGGAGCTGTTTTTT.

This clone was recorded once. The CDR3 is CASSLWVGQGYNEQFF. DNA for the CDR3: TGTGCCAGCAGCTTATGGGTGGGACAGGGCTACAATGAGCAGTTCTTC. The rearrangement links TRBV7-2 to TRBJ2-1, with 9 bases identical to TRBD1. V was pared by 2 bases and J by 3 bases, with 5 bases of the junction left unmatched. The CDR3 covers 16 residues. Per the germline V gene, CDR1 is SGHTA and CDR2 is FQGNSA.